The 25 T cell receptor beta chains reported below all come from one sample, sequenced in a study of blood T cell repertoires in COVID-19 (TCRdb year 2020). Receptors were amplified or captured by the immunoSEQ multiplex PCR assay. TCRdb carries this immuneACCESS record with in-frame sequences only. Its versions omit some clonotypes, under half of them owing to an unresolved V gene in the studies checked, with the rest unexplained. This sample gives 120,000 to 150,000 clones in total; about 90% of them show up just once. In total, the top ten clones hold 37% of the sample. Source material: peripheral blood. Source of these receptors: a man aged 50 or older who had recovered from COVID-19.

The chain employs TRBV12-5 and TRBJ1-2; TRBD1 agrees at 7 bases. The J segment lost 7 bases and the V segment lost 3 bases, leaving 8 bases of the junction unmatched. CDR3 length: 14 amino acids. Looked up from germline, CDR1 is LGHNT and CDR2 is FRNRAP. The CDR3 region has the DNA TGTGCTAGTGGTTTCCAAGGGGGCGGGCGTGGCTACACCTTC. Translated, it gives CASGFQGGGRGYTF. Looking up the rest from reference TRBV12-5 and TRBJ1-2 gives the full variable domain: DARVTQTPRHKVTEMGQEVTMRCQPILGHNTVFWYRQTMMQGLELLAYFRNRAPLDDSGMPKDRFSAEMPDATLATLKIQPSEPRDSAVYFCASGFQGGGRGYTFGSGTRLTVV.

This sequence joins TRBV7-6 and TRBJ2-7, with TRBD1 matching over 8 bases. This CDR3 comprises 14 residues. The germline V gene has CDR1 SGHVS and CDR2 FNYEAQ. With V trimmed by 3 bases and J by 5 bases, 6 bases remained unmatched. DNA of the CDR3: TGTGCCAGCAGCTTTCAACAGGGGGTAAACGAGCAGTACTTC. Residues: CASSFQQGVNEQYF.

The CDR3 region is CASSMDRDYEQYF. CDR3 DNA sequence: TGTGCCAGCAGCATGGACAGGGATTACGAGCAGTACTTC. The chain links TRBV11-2 to TRBJ2-7; 8 positions match TRBD1. After removal of 5 bases from V and 4 bases from J, the junction contained 4 bases not matched to a gene. Germline V lookup: CDR1 SGHAT, CDR2 FQNNGV. This CDR3 has 13 residues.

The chain couples TRBV11-1 to TRBJ2-7; D unresolved. Germline CDR1 is SGHAT and CDR2 is FQDESV (reference sequence). The CDR3 length is 14 residues. V was clipped by 5 bases and J by 2 bases, with 13 bases between them. DNA of the CDR3: TGTGCCAGCAGCATTATGGCACCCACCTACGAGCAGTACTTC. Protein product: CASSIMAPTYEQYF.

The rearrangement joins TRBV7-2 to TRBJ1-5, with no clear D. The V end was cut by 5 bases, the J end by 5 bases, with 19 bases between. Germline CDR1 and CDR2: SGHTA and FQGNSA. CDR3 length equals 16 residues. The CDR3 reads CASSPLGATFDQPQHF. The CDR3 DNA is TGTGCCAGCAGCCCTCTGGGCGCCACCTTTGATCAGCCCCAGCATTTT.

In this sample, this clone turned up once. This chain links TRBV6-6 with TRBJ2-7, with D perhaps matching TRBD2 (5 bases). The ends were cut back, 7 bases at V and 0 bases at J, with 13 bases in the middle. The germline CDR1 and CDR2 sequences are MNHNY and SVGAGI (reference sequence). The CDR3 has 14 amino acids. The CDR3 reads CASKDYRHSYEQYF. For the CDR3, the DNA is TGTGCCAGCAAAGACTACCGCCACTCCTACGAGCAGTACTTC.

V usage is TRBV9 and J usage is TRBJ2-7; 13 bases map to TRBD2. CDR3 size: 17 residues. Unmatched junction bases numbered 7, after V lost 4 bases and J lost 0 bases. CDR1 is SGDLS, CDR2 YYNGEE, per germline. CDR3 coding DNA: TGTGCCAGCAGCCCCTGGACTAGCGGGGGTAGCTCCTACGAGCAGTACTTC. This codes for CASSPWTSGGSSYEQYF.

This chain uses TRBV5-1 with TRBJ2-3; D gene uncertain. The germline gives CDR1 SGHRS, CDR2 YFSETQ. The V end lost 0 bases, the J end lost 3 bases, and 11 bases lay between the germline ends. The CDR3 is 15 residues long. CDR3 sequence: CASSLDAPGTDTQYF. In DNA form, the CDR3 reads TGCGCCAGCAGCTTGGATGCCCCCGGTACAGATACGCAGTATTTT.

This clone came up once. The rearrangement uses TRBV6-1 and TRBJ1-3; D is unclear. Trimming took 1 base from V and 0 from J, leaving 7 bases between them. CDR1 MNHNS and CDR2 SASEGT come from the germline V gene. This CDR3 spans 15 amino acids. The CDR3 loop is CASSEGQYSGNTIYF. For the CDR3, the DNA is TGTGCCAGCAGTGAAGGACAATACTCTGGAAACACCATATATTTT.

The CDR3 nucleotides are TGTGCCAGCAGTTTATCCCCTCTAGCGGGGAGAGTTCCCGGGGAGCTGTTTTTT. Protein sequence: CASSLSPLAGRVPGELFF. V is TRBV27 and J is TRBJ2-2, with 9 positions matching TRBD2. This CDR3 comprises 18 residues. V dropped 0 bases and J dropped 6; count of bases not matched to a gene: 11. Germline lookup yields CDR1 MNHEY and CDR2 SMNVEV (reference sequence).

The V call is TRBV4-3, the J call TRBJ1-4; D gene unclear. CDR1 and CDR2 (germline): LGHNA, YSLEER. The V gene lost 3 bases and the J gene lost 4 bases, with 18 bases spanning the gap. The CDR3 consists of 17 residues. As DNA, the CDR3 is TGCGCCAGCAGCCACGACACCCTCGGCGGGCTTAATGAAAAACTGTTTTTT. This gives the protein CASSHDTLGGLNEKLFF.

The chain joins TRBV4-3 to TRBJ2-1; TRBD2 agrees at 10 bases. Losses at the gene ends were 1 base for V and 6 bases for J; bases not matched to a gene: 9. There are 17 residues in the CDR3. Germline CDR1 reads LGHNA; CDR2 reads YSLEER. CDR3 sequence reads: CASSQVPLAGAFNEQFF. CDR3 in DNA: TGCGCCAGCAGCCAAGTACCCCTAGCGGGGGCTTTCAATGAGCAGTTCTTC.

This chain links TRBV29-1 with TRBJ1-6, with D tentatively TRBD1 (6 bases). The germline V and J ends were trimmed by 4 bases and 8 bases, with 12 bases remaining between them. The V gene's germline CDR1 is SQVTM and CDR2 ANQGSEA. This CDR3 spans 13 amino acids. The DNA for the CDR3 is TGCAGCGTTGGGACAGATTTTGATTCACCCCTCCACTTT. Amino acid sequence: CSVGTDFDSPLHF.

V and J are TRBV5-6 and TRBJ1-2; D uncertain. V was clipped by 0 bases and J by 0 bases, with 12 bases between them. Germline CDR1 SGHDT, CDR2 YYEEEE. The CDR3 loop spans 16 amino acids. In DNA form, the CDR3 reads TGTGCCAGCAGCTTGGCCCTACTGGGAGCTAACTATGGCTACACCTTC. It specifies CASSLALLGANYGYTF.

This clone was seen only a few times. One end of the junction varies from germline; a read error may be responsible. The chain employs TRBV7-9 and TRBJ2-7; D is possibly TRBD1 (5 bases). CDR3 length equals 12 residues. Germline V gene data show CDR1 as SEHNR and CDR2 as FQNEAQ (reference sequence). This CDR3 is CASTLDSGEQYF. CDR3 in DNA: TGTGCCAGCACCTTAGACAGTGGCGAGCAGTACTTC. The full variable domain, its missing parts supplied by reference TRBV7-9 and TRBJ2-7, is DTGVSQNPRHKITKRGQNVTFRCDPISEHNRLYWYRQTLGQGPEFLTYFQNEAQLEKSRLLSDRFSAERPKGSFSTLEIQRTEQGDSAMYLCASTLDSGEQYFGPGTRLTVT.

The chain carries TRBV5-1 and TRBJ2-2, with 8 nucleotides matching TRBD1. The length of the CDR3 is 16 residues. V lost 4 bases and J lost 0; bases outside the gene matches: 5. Germline-derived CDR1 and CDR2 are SGHRS and YFSETQ. The CDR3 here is CASSPMDRANTGELFF. The DNA of the CDR3 is TGCGCCAGCAGCCCGATGGACAGGGCGAACACCGGGGAGCTGTTTTTT.

The sample holds one count of this clone. The rearrangement links TRBV5-1 to TRBJ2-5, with 7 bases that match TRBD2. With V trimmed by 1 base and J by 1 base, 4 bases remained unmatched. From germline, CDR1 is SGHRS and CDR2 YFSETQ. The CDR3 covers 15 residues. The CDR3 DNA is TGCGCCAGCAGCTTGTTACCGGGGGGCCAAGAGACCCAGTACTTC. Translated: CASSLLPGGQETQYF.

This chain joins TRBV10-3 and TRBJ2-7; 9 bases are shared with TRBD2. Germline V lookup: CDR1 ENHRY, CDR2 SYGVKD. This CDR3 is 17 amino acids long. The ends lost 0 bases at V and 0 bases at J; junction bases unmatched: 6. The CDR3 sequence is CAISESLAGANSYEQYF. DNA for the CDR3: TGTGCCATCAGTGAGTCTTTAGCGGGGGCCAACTCCTACGAGCAGTACTTC.

DNA of the CDR3: TGTGCCAGCAGCGGAGCGGCTAGCGGGTCGGAGACCCAGTACTTC. Translated, it gives CASSGAASGSETQYF. The chain combines TRBV5-4 with TRBJ2-5, with 8 bases aligning to TRBD2. The CDR3 runs 15 residues. From germline, CDR1 is SGHNT and CDR2 YYREEE (reference sequence). With V trimmed by 4 bases and J by 5 bases, 10 bases remained unmatched.

V is TRBV21-1 and J is TRBJ1-4. TRBV21-1 is tagged as a pseudogene. This CDR3 region has 14 residues. The CDR3 sequence: CASSKVGGGEKLFF. CDR3 DNA sequence: TGTGCCAGCAGCAAAGTCGGGGGGGGTGAAAAACTGTTTTTT.

In DNA form, the CDR3 reads TGCGCCAGCAGCAGGGGACAGTTTCGAGGCCACACAGATACGCAGTATTTT. This sequence encodes CASSRGQFRGHTDTQYF. V usage is TRBV5-1 and J usage is TRBJ2-3; 7 bases are a match to TRBD1. The CDR3 totals 17 residues. Germline trimming cut 4 bases from V and 2 bases from J; bases unmatched to any gene: 13. The germline gives CDR1 SGHRS, CDR2 YFSETQ.

The V call is TRBV11-3, the J call TRBJ1-6; D gene unclear. CDR3 length: 13 amino acids. V lost 5 bases to trimming and J lost 8 bases, with 10 bases between them. Looked up from germline, CDR1 is SGHNT and CDR2 is YENEEA. CDR3 sequence (DNA): TGTGCCAGCAGCGTTAACAATTATTCACCCCTCCACTTT. Amino acid sequence: CASSVNNYSPLHF.

The rearrangement links TRBV18 to TRBJ1-1; D gene ambiguous. The germline CDR1 and CDR2 sequences are KGHSH and LQKENI. V was shortened by 4 bases and J by 2 bases, with 14 bases between the two germline ends. CDR3 length: 15 amino acids. As DNA, the CDR3 is TGTGCCAGCTCACTCGATCTTTTGACAAACACTGAAGCTTTCTTT. It specifies CASSLDLLTNTEAFF. The whole variable domain, filled in from reference TRBV18 and TRBJ1-1, reads NAGVMQNPRHLVRRRGQEARLRCSPMKGHSHVYWYRQLPEEGLKFMVYLQKENIIDESGMPKERFSAEFPKEGPSILRIQQVVRGDSAAYFCASSLDLLTNTEAFFGQGTRLTVV.

The V gene is TRBV14, the J gene TRBJ2-3; D is ambiguous. The CDR3 is 15 amino acids. Trimming took off 2 bases at V and 0 bases at J, with 9 bases between the two ends. Germline V gene sequence: CDR1 SGHDN, CDR2 FVKESK. This CDR3 is CASSQFVDSTDTQYF. Written as DNA, the CDR3 is TGTGCCAGCAGCCAATTTGTAGATAGCACAGATACGCAGTATTTT.

With regard to this clone: A junction boundary mismatches the germline segment, possibly from a read error. The J gene is TRBJ2-1, the V gene TRBV29-1, with 8 bases lining up with TRBD1. Germline V gives CDR1 SQVTM, CDR2 ANQGSEA. CDR3 length equals 16 residues. CDR3 sequence reads: CSAETTGTGIYNEQFF. CDR3 nucleotides: TGCAGCGCTGAAACGACCGGGACAGGAATATACAATGAGCAGTTCTTC.